Listed below are T cell receptor beta chains from one sample, sequenced in a study of T cell responses to AZD1222 COVID-19 vaccine. The protocol was immunoSEQ multiplex PCR, while the TCRdb copy is restricted to in-frame clones and leaves out a portion. The repertoire includes roughly 100,000 clones, 89% of them detected once, and under 20% sits in the top ten. The sequences come from peripheral blood, collected on day 0 of AZD1222 vaccination. These TCRs come from an adult in good health. The CDR3 runs from the conserved cysteine through the conserved F or W. D genes are given only for firm matches. Rows give clone size only sometimes, using once, few, many, or a class for an expanded clone.

d_gene	abundance	j_gene	v_gene	CDR3nt	CDR3aa
NA	NA	TRBJ2-1	TRBV19	TGTGCCAGTAGTGAGCGATACCGGACAGCTTTATCCTCCTACAATGAGCAGTTCTTC	CASSERYRTALSSYNEQFF
NA	NA	TRBJ1-3	TRBV6-5	TGTGCCAGCAGTTACAGGCAGGGTACTGGAAACACCATATATTTT	CASSYRQGTGNTIYF
NA	NA	TRBJ2-1	TRBV24-1	TGTGCCACCAGTGCAGGGACCTACAATGAGCAGTTCTTC	CATSAGTYNEQFF
NA	NA	TRBJ1-4	TRBV5-1	TGCGCCAGCAGCTTGGCCGGGACGGGAAATGAAAAACTGTTTTTT	CASSLAGTGNEKLFF
NA	NA	TRBJ2-6	TRBV7-9	TGTGCCAGCAGCTTGGGGGGCGGGGTCGCTGGGGCCAACGTCCTGACTTTC	CASSLGGGVAGANVLTF
NA	few	TRBJ1-2	TRBV2	TGTGCCAGCACCCCCATTTGGGGCTACACCTTC	CASTPIWGYTF
TRBD2	NA	TRBJ2-7	TRBV7-2	TGTGCCAGCAGCTTAGTAGGGTCCGGGACTAGCGCTTACGAGCAGTACTTC	CASSLVGSGTSAYEQYF
TRBD1	NA	TRBJ1-5	TRBV10-1	TGCGCCAGCAGACGAAAAGACCGGGACAGGGGCCATAATAGCAATCAGCCCCAGCATTTT	CASRRKDRDRGHNSNQPQHF
NA	NA	TRBJ1-5	TRBV5-4	TGTGCCAGCAGTCGGGGGGGGGTTAATCAGCCCCAGCATTTT	CASSRGGVNQPQHF
NA	NA	TRBJ1-3	TRBV12-3/TRBV12-4	TGTGCCAGCAGTTTACTCCCTGGAAACACCATATATTTT	CASSLLPGNTIYF
NA	NA	TRBJ1-6	TRBV6-5	TGTGCCAGCCAGGGCGGGGATTCACCCCTCCACTTT	CASQGGDSPLHF
NA	NA	TRBJ2-7	TRBV10-3	TGTGCCATCACTTCAGGGGACCGGACAGTCTCCTACGAGCAGTACTTC	CAITSGDRTVSYEQYF
TRBD2	NA	TRBJ2-3	TRBV24-1	TGTGCCACCAGTGATTCTCGTGGGGGGGTGACTAGCACAGATACGCAGTATTTT	CATSDSRGGVTSTDTQYF
NA	NA	TRBJ1-4	TRBV19	TGTGCCAGGGAAGGTCATTGGGGTTGGGGAGAAAAACTGTTTTTT	CAREGHWGWGEKLFF
NA	NA	TRBJ1-2	TRBV4-2	TGTGCCAGCAGCCAAGATGTGAAGGATTTCTATGGCTACACCTTC	CASSQDVKDFYGYTF
NA	NA	TRBJ1-3	TRBV5-5	TGTGCCAGCAGCTTGGACACCTCTGGAAACACCATATATTTT	CASSLDTSGNTIYF
NA	NA	TRBJ1-1	TRBV7-9	TGTGCCAGCAGCTTATCTGGCACTGAAGCTTTCTTT	CASSLSGTEAFF
NA	NA	TRBJ2-1	TRBV3-1/TRBV3-2	TGTGCCAGCAGCCAAGATCTCTTTCCTGAGCAGTTCTTC	CASSQDLFPEQFF
TRBD2	NA	TRBJ2-3	TRBV13	TGTGCCAGCAGTCCAGCTGGCCTAGCGGGGGGGACCTCTAGCACAGATACGCAGTATTTT	CASSPAGLAGGTSSTDTQYF
TRBD1	once	TRBJ1-3	TRBV9	TGTGCCAGCAGCGTCGAGGGGGCTGGTGGAAACACCATATATTTT	CASSVEGAGGNTIYF
NA	NA	TRBJ1-2	TRBV2	TGTGCCAGCAGTGTAGGACTAAGGGGCGGCTACACCTTC	CASSVGLRGGYTF
NA	NA	TRBJ1-5	TRBV12-3/TRBV12-4	TGTGCCAGCAGCCTGAGACTGGATCAGCCCCAGCATTTT	CASSLRLDQPQHF
TRBD2	NA	TRBJ2-3	TRBV7-9	TGTGCCAGCAGCTTCCCGGGACTAGCCCCCGTCACAGATACGCAGTATTTT	CASSFPGLAPVTDTQYF
NA	NA	TRBJ2-7	TRBV4-1	TGCGCCAGCAGCCTAGGCAGGACCTCCGAGCAGTACTTC	CASSLGRTSEQYF
NA	NA	TRBJ1-5	TRBV18	TGTGCCAGCTCACCCCGGGACGGGAGAAATCAGCCCCAGCATTTT	CASSPRDGRNQPQHF
NA	NA	TRBJ2-5	TRBV4-1	TGCGCCAGCAGCCAGGTGGGGGGGCCGCTGGAGACCCAGTACTTC	CASSQVGGPLETQYF
NA	NA	TRBJ2-7	TRBV29-1	TGCAGCGTTGCGGTGGGTACCTCCTACGAGCAGTACTTC	CSVAVGTSYEQYF
NA	NA	TRBJ1-2	TRBV5-1	TGCGCCAGCAGCTTTGGACGGGAAGCGTACTATGGCTACACCTTC	CASSFGREAYYGYTF
NA	NA	TRBJ1-2	TRBV10-3	TGTGCCATCGCCGAAAATACAGGGCCCTATGGCTACACCTTC	CAIAENTGPYGYTF
NA	NA	TRBJ2-2	TRBV27	TGTGCCAGCAGTTTCGGACGGAACACCGGGGAGCTGTTTTTT	CASSFGRNTGELFF
NA	NA	TRBJ1-1	TRBV30	TGTGCCTGGATCTCCGGGGGGTCTGAAGCTTTCTTT	CAWISGGSEAFF
TRBD1	NA	TRBJ2-7	TRBV7-8	TGTGCCAGCAGCTCCAACAGGGGACGCTCCGAGCAGTACTTC	CASSSNRGRSEQYF
TRBD1	NA	TRBJ2-7	TRBV19	TGTGCCAGTAGTAGACAGGGCCAAACCTACGAGCAGTACTTC	CASSRQGQTYEQYF
TRBD1	NA	TRBJ2-7	TRBV4-1	TGCGCCAGCAGCCAAAGGTTGGGCCAGGGGGCAATGTACGAGCAGTACTTC	CASSQRLGQGAMYEQYF
NA	NA	TRBJ2-1	TRBV2	TGTGCCAGCGGGCAGGCGGGACCCTACAATGAGCAGTTCTTC	CASGQAGPYNEQFF
TRBD1	NA	TRBJ1-4	TRBV10-3	TGTGCCATCAGTGAGGGGATGGGGGACAGGGGTGAAAAACTGTTTTTT	CAISEGMGDRGEKLFF
TRBD1	NA	TRBJ1-1	TRBV11-2	TGTGCCAGCAATAAGGGACAGCCGAACACTGAAGCTTTCTTT	CASNKGQPNTEAFF
NA	NA	TRBJ1-4	TRBV2	TGTGCCAGCATGAAGGGGACATCTGATGAAAAACTGTTTTTT	CASMKGTSDEKLFF
TRBD1	NA	TRBJ1-2	TRBV29-1	TGCAGCGTTCTCCCGGGACAGGGGGCGGGTGGCTACACCTTC	CSVLPGQGAGGYTF
NA	NA	TRBJ2-2	TRBV7-9	TGTGCGAGCATTACCGGAGCCGGGAAACTGTTTTTT	CASITGAGKLFF
NA	NA	TRBJ2-1	TRBV27	TGTGCCAGCAGTTTATTGTCTGGGGGGGCGAATGAGCAGTTCTTC	CASSLLSGGANEQFF
NA	NA	TRBJ2-1	TRBV7-9	TGTGCCAGCAGCATGGGGGGCCCCCCAGGTGGTGAGCAGTTCTTC	CASSMGGPPGGEQFF